This entry lists 24 T cell receptor beta chains sequenced from one sample in a study of T-cell reconstitution after alpha-beta-depleted transplantation in children (dated by TCRdb to about 2016). Sample treatment or condition, as interpreted from the label and publication: allogeneic hematopoietic cell transplantation with graft depleted of TCRalphabeta T cells and CD19 B cells. Libraries were built with PCR. Sequencer: Illumina HiSeq 2500. Molecular barcoding was employed in the preparation of TCR libraries, with unique molecular identifiers being used to normalize TCRbeta repertoire quantification. Through fastp at Q25 and MiXCR, TCRdb rebuilt clones from the public reads, retaining in-frame beta chains. Rows with a matching CDR3 protein are joined into one entry that keeps the most common DNA and genes. The sample table holds 600,000 or so distinct CDR3 sequences, of which around 23% were seen once. Approximately 14% of the sample is held by the ten biggest clonotypes.

The material sequenced was PBMCs, mostly from graft donor cells, taken 360 days after TCRalphabeta/CD19-depleted stem cell transplant. These receptor sequences come from a boy younger than two who had a stem cell transplant for acute myeloid leukemia, so the T cells may come from the graft donor.

There are a few counts of this clonotype. V gene TRBV24-1 combines with J gene TRBJ2-2; 7 bases line up with TRBD2. V shed 4 bases, J shed 3 bases, and the junction held 4 bases outside the gene matches. CDR3 length equals 15 residues. The germline gives CDR1 KGHDR, CDR2 SFDVKD. The DNA of the CDR3 is TGTGCCACCAGTGACATGGGGGGGGACACCGGGGAGCTGTTTTTT. Protein sequence: CATSDMGGDTGELFF.

This clonotype has a handful of counts. CDR3 nucleotides: TGCAGTGCCCTCCCCGCGGGGGAGGGCTACACCTTC. This encodes CSALPAGEGYTF. The chain has TRBV20-1 and TRBJ1-2, with D perhaps matching TRBD1 (5 bases). The CDR3 totals 12 residues. V was shortened by 6 bases and J by 8 bases, with 16 bases between the two germline ends. In germline, CDR1 is DFQATT, CDR2 SNEGSKA (reference sequence).

This clonotype was observed a few times. The chain is built from TRBV7-2 and TRBJ2-7; possible D gene TRBD1, 8 bases. The germline gives CDR1 SGHTA, CDR2 FQGNSA. This CDR3 has 15 residues. The germline V and J ends were trimmed by 3 bases and 10 bases, with 22 bases remaining between them. Here the CDR3 DNA reads TGTGCCAGCAGCTTCCCGGACAGGGAGGGGCGAAAACAGTACTTC. Protein sequence: CASSFPDREGRKQYF.

The chain has TRBV5-5 and TRBJ2-1; 10 nucleotides agree with TRBD2. The junction had 11 bases not matched to a gene; V was cut back by 0 bases and J by 8 bases. CDR3 size: 17 residues. CDR1 is SGHKS and CDR2 is YYEKEE in the germline V gene (reference sequence). The CDR3 sequence: CASSLVGSGGLRDEQFF. CDR3 sequence (DNA): TGTGCCAGCAGCTTGGTAGGTAGCGGGGGGCTTCGCGATGAGCAGTTCTTC. The whole variable domain, remainder taken from reference TRBV5-5 and TRBJ2-1, is DAGVTQSPTHLIKTRGQQVTLRCSPISGHKSVSWYQQVLGQGPQFIFQYYEKEERGRGNFPDRFSARQFPNYSSELNVNALLLGDSALYLCASSLVGSGGLRDEQFFGPGTRLTVL.

This clonotype was recorded a few times. This chain connects TRBV7-2 to TRBJ2-3; D possibly corresponds to TRBD2 (6 bases). Germline V gives CDR1 SGHTA, CDR2 FQGNSA. Trimming shortened V by 4 bases and J by 4 bases, and 15 bases separated the two germline ends. The CDR3 has 15 residues. The CDR3 nucleotides read TGTGCCAGCAGCTACCGGGCCCCGGGGGCAGATACGCAGTATTTT. Translating gives CASSYRAPGADTQYF.

This clonotype came up a few times. The rearrangement links TRBV9 to TRBJ2-6, with D possibly being TRBD2 (6 bases). The length of the CDR3 is 17 residues. The germline CDR1 and CDR2 sequences are SGDLS and YYNGEE. Trimming removed 3 bases at V and 4 bases at J, with 17 bases between. The CDR3 here is CASSDPGLLYGANVLTF. The CDR3 nucleotides are TGTGCCAGCAGCGATCCGGGACTCCTGTACGGGGCCAACGTCCTGACTTTC.

V is TRBV7-2 and J is TRBJ2-2; 11 bases agree with TRBD1. This CDR3 comprises 16 residues. V dropped 2 bases and J dropped 6; count of bases not matched to a gene: 5. CDR1 is SGHTA and CDR2 is FQGNSA in the germline V gene. Written as DNA, the CDR3 is TGTGCCAGCAGCTTAACCCGGGACAGGGGGGCCGGGGAGCTGTTTTTT. It encodes CASSLTRDRGAGELFF.

The sample holds many counts of this clonotype. The chain has TRBV29-1 and TRBJ2-3; D tentatively reads TRBD1 or TRBD2 (5 bases each). There are 16 residues in the CDR3. Trimming shortened V by 5 bases and J by 1 base, and 19 bases separated the two germline ends. The germline gives CDR1 SQVTM, CDR2 ANQGSEA. The CDR3 nucleotides are TGCAGCGTTTGGCCGGACACGGGACCGGGCACAGATACGCAGTATTTT. This codes for CSVWPDTGPGTDTQYF.

The rearrangement joins TRBV4-2 to TRBJ2-7; the D is unclear. CDR1 LGHNA and CDR2 YNFKEQ come from the germline V gene. Trimming shortened V by 0 bases and J by 2 bases, and 14 bases separated the two germline ends. The CDR3 runs 16 residues. CDR3 in DNA: TGTGCCAGCAGCCAAGAGACCCCCGTTGTGGCCTACGAGCAGTACGTC. Encoded protein: CASSQETPVVAYEQYV.

The chain is built from TRBV21-1 and TRBJ2-5; TRBD1, the table's D call, lacks a check against the DNA. TRBV21-1 is deemed a pseudogene. The CDR3 contains 16 residues. CDR3 nucleotide sequence: TGTGCCAGCAGCAAAGTTCGTCCCACTCTAATAGAGACCCAGTACTTC. It is translated as CASSKVRPTLIETQYF.

The chain has TRBV4-3 and TRBJ2-3, with 8 bases aligning to TRBD1. The CDR3 length is 17 residues. V was pared by 4 bases and J by 0 bases, with 9 bases of the junction left unmatched. Per the germline V gene, CDR1 is LGHNA and CDR2 is YSLEER. The CDR3 DNA follows: TGCGCCAGCAGCCCCCGGACAGGGAGGATTAGCACAGATACGCAGTATTTT. This gives the protein CASSPRTGRISTDTQYF.

This clonotype has a count of ten or more. The genes are TRBV3-1 and TRBJ2-5, with D tentatively TRBD1 (5 bases). The V and J ends lost 2 bases and 5 bases respectively, with 12 bases between them. This CDR3 is 14 amino acids long. From germline, CDR1 is LGHDT and CDR2 YNNKEL (reference sequence). CDR3 bases: TGTGCCAGCAGCCAATCAAACAGGAAGGAGACCCAGTACTTC. Translating gives CASSQSNRKETQYF.

The J gene is TRBJ1-1, the V gene TRBV4-3, with unresolved D. The V end was cut by 0 bases, the J end by 0 bases, with 8 bases between. This CDR3 comprises 15 residues. Germline V gene sequence: CDR1 LGHNA, CDR2 YSLEER. For the CDR3, the DNA is TGCGCCAGCAGCCAAGAAGGTTTCATGAACACTGAAGCTTTCTTT. Protein product: CASSQEGFMNTEAFF.

This chain uses TRBV19 with TRBJ2-1, with 9 bases lining up with TRBD1. Germline trimming cut 5 bases from V and 3 bases from J; bases unmatched to any gene: 11. From germline, CDR1 is LNHDA and CDR2 SQIVND (reference sequence). The CDR3 is 17 residues long. The CDR3 DNA reads as TGTGCCAGTAGTCTTACCTTACAGGGGGCCGACTACAATGAGCAGTTCTTC. Translated: CASSLTLQGADYNEQFF. The full variable domain, rest sourced from reference TRBV19 and TRBJ2-1, is DGGITQSPKYLFRKEGQNVTLSCEQNLNHDAMYWYRQDPGQGLRLIYYSQIVNDFQKGDIAEGYSVSREKKESFPLTVTSAQKNPTAFYLCASSLTLQGADYNEQFFGPGTRLTVL.

The rearrangement links TRBV20-1 to TRBJ1-4; 7 nucleotides match TRBD1. With 6 bases clipped from V and 8 bases from J, the junction kept 9 bases outside the gene matches. The CDR3 length is 13 residues. Per the germline V gene, CDR1 is DFQATT and CDR2 is SNEGSKA (reference sequence). DNA of the CDR3: TGCAGTGCGACGTCAGGGGGGGAGGAAAAACTGTTTTTT. It yields the protein CSATSGGEEKLFF.

V gene TRBV5-1 combines with J gene TRBJ2-5; D remains unclear. Germline V gives CDR1 SGHRS, CDR2 YFSETQ. V lost 3 bases to trimming and J lost 1 base, with 13 bases between them. The CDR3 covers 15 residues. In DNA, the CDR3 is TGCGCCAGCAGCTCATACTACAGTGCCCAAGAGACCCAGTACTTC. It translates to CASSSYYSAQETQYF.

The table lists this clonotype with many counts. The chain couples TRBV5-5 to TRBJ1-5; no definite D call. The germline CDR1 and CDR2 sequences are SGHKS and YYEKEE (reference sequence). CDR3 length: 15 amino acids. Trimming took off 0 bases at V and 9 bases at J, with 16 bases between the two ends. The CDR3 spells CASSLVAGDFRPQHF. The CDR3 nucleotides are TGTGCCAGCAGCTTGGTAGCAGGCGACTTTAGGCCCCAGCATTTT.

The genes are TRBV7-2 and TRBJ1-3; D perhaps matches TRBD1 (6 bases). V dropped 5 bases and J dropped 2 bases, with 13 bases sitting between them. The germline V gene has CDR1 SGHTA and CDR2 FQGNSA. The CDR3 is 15 residues long. The CDR3 nucleotides are TGTGCCAGCAGCGTAGGAGGGGGTGCTGGAAACACCATATATTTT. Residues: CASSVGGGAGNTIYF.

This clonotype was detected only once. V gene TRBV13 combines with J gene TRBJ2-7, with D perhaps TRBD1 or TRBD2 (6 bases each). The CDR3 spans 17 residues. Trimming took off 1 base at V and 0 bases at J, with 16 bases between the two ends. Germline-derived CDR1 and CDR2 are PRHDT and FYEKMQ (reference sequence). As DNA, the CDR3 is TGTGCCAGCAGCTTAGTAGGGGGGCGGGGTCCCTCCTACGAGCAGTACTTC. Encoded protein: CASSLVGGRGPSYEQYF. Combining the CDR3 with reference TRBV13 and TRBJ2-7 gives the whole variable domain AAGVIQSPRHLIKEKRETATLKCYPIPRHDTVYWYQQGPGQDPQFLISFYEKMQSDKGSIPDRFSAQQFSDYHSELNMSSLELGDSALYFCASSLVGGRGPSYEQYFGPGTRLTVT.

This clonotype was detected only a few times. The V and J genes are TRBV20-1 and TRBJ2-2, with 12 bases matching TRBD2. CDR1 is DFQATT and CDR2 is SNEGSKA in the germline V gene (reference sequence). CDR3 length: 15 amino acids. With V trimmed by 3 bases and J by 3 bases, 2 bases remained unmatched. The CDR3 sequence is CSASLAGGHTGELFF. The CDR3 nucleotides read TGCAGTGCTAGCCTAGCGGGGGGGCACACCGGGGAGCTGTTTTTT.

The chain joins TRBV6-1 to TRBJ2-3, with D perhaps TRBD1 or TRBD2 (5 bases each). The CDR3 length is 14 residues. V gave up 8 bases and J gave up 2 bases, with 14 bases separating them. CDR1 is MNHNS and CDR2 is SASEGT in the germline V gene. CDR3 DNA sequence: TGTGCCAGCGCCCGGGACCTCCTCACAGATACGCAGTATTTT. Its translation: CASARDLLTDTQYF.

This clonotype was seen ten or more times. The CDR3 DNA reads as TGTGCCAGCAGTGCGGGGGGGACCCAGTACTTC. Protein sequence: CASSAGGTQYF. The chain employs TRBV25-1 and TRBJ2-5; 7 bases are a match to TRBD2. The germline V gene has CDR1 MGHDK and CDR2 SYGVNS. With V trimmed by 4 bases and J by 7 bases, 0 bases remained unmatched. There are 11 residues in the CDR3.

This clonotype was detected a few times. The chain recombines TRBV5-1 with TRBJ2-5; D not certain. V lost 0 bases and J lost 2, with 5 bases in between. The CDR3 is 13 amino acids. Germline V CDR1 and CDR2: SGHRS, YFSETQ. The DNA for the CDR3 is TGCGCCAGCAGCTTGGGGATTCAAGAGACCCAGTACTTC. Translated, it gives CASSLGIQETQYF.

This clonotype was detected a few times. The chain joins TRBV9 to TRBJ2-5; D unclear. Germline CDR1 reads SGDLS; CDR2 reads YYNGEE. V was shortened by 7 bases and J by 9 bases, with 7 bases between the two germline ends. The CDR3 covers 9 residues. Here the CDR3 reads CASGSPQYF. CDR3 in DNA: TGTGCCAGCGGAAGCCCCCAGTACTTC.